This T cell receptor (beta chain) was recovered during a study of blood T cell repertoires in COVID-19. As handled by the study authors: The assay estimated nucleated cells by amplifying reference gene primers. Sequencing was performed with immunoSEQ multiplex PCR; in TCRdb, only in-frame clones are kept and a portion is missing. Clone size and V and J calls were adopted from that table, with D and trimming inferred from the DNA. The sample comprises over 250,000 clones, 80% to 95% of which are singletons, and around 1.1% rests with the top ten. Resolution of symptoms, clearance, or two negative PCRs was present in recovered Cohort 3 donors. The CDR3 runs 12 residues. Trimming shortened V by 7 bases and J by 7 bases, and 11 bases separated the two germline ends. The germline gives CDR1 MDHEN, CDR2 SYDVKM.

The receptor was isolated from a woman aged 25 to 39 who had recovered from COVID-19. Sample: PBMCs or T cells enriched from blood (not recorded which). V and J are TRBV28 and TRBJ1-5; D call uncertain. The CDR3 DNA sequence: TGTGCCAGCACTGTCGACAAACAGCCCCAGCATTTT. Its translation: CASTVDKQPQHF. Supplemented by reference TRBV28 and TRBJ1-5, the full variable domain reads DVKVTQSSRYLVKRTGEKVFLECVQDMDHENMFWYRQDPGLGLRLIYFSYDVKMKEKGDIPEGYSVSREKKERFSLILESASTNQTSMYLCASTVDKQPQHFGDGTRLSIL.